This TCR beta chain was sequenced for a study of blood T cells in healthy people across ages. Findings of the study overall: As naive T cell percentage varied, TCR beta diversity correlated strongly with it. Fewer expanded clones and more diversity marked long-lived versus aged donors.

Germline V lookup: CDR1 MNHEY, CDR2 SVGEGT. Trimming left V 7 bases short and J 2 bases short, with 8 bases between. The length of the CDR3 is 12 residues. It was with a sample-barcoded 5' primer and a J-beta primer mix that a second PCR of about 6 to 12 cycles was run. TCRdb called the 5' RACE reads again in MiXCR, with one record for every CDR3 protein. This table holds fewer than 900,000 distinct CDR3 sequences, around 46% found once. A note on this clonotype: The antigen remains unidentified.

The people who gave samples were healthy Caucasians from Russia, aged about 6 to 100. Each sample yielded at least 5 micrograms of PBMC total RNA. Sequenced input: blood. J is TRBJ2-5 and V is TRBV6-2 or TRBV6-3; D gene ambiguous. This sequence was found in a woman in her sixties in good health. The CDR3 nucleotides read TGTGCCAGCAAGGACGAACAAGAGACCCAGTACTTC. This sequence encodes CASKDEQETQYF.